This T cell receptor (beta chain) emerged from a study of CD8+CD57+ T cells in acquired aplastic anemia. Study-level background: The DNA of sorted CD4+ and CD8+ cells averaged about 3 ug.

The study profiled TCR beta VDJ and CDR3 using genomic DNA as template. Each CDR3 protein gets one entry after TCRdb re-called the reads with MiXCR. The data hold approximately 57,000 distinct CDR3 sequences, with around 60% observed a single time. CD8+CD57+ cell expansion had been shown by flow cytometry in patients chosen for sequencing. Every patient was diagnosed with severe acquired aplastic anemia. Patients had received no therapy at the time of blood sampling. Broader study findings: Patients and controls turned out to have around 29 CD8+ CDR3 sequences in common.

This clonotype was counted many times. Antigen specificity is unknown. This CDR3 has 18 residues. V lost 3 bases and J lost 5; bases outside the gene matches: 10. Looked up from germline, CDR1 is PRHDT and CDR2 is FYEKMQ (reference sequence). This TCR came from a human donor with aplastic anemia. The sequenced material came from sorted CD4+, CD8+, or CD8+CD57+ T cells (not recorded which) from PBMCs. This chain uses TRBV13 with TRBJ2-7; 16 bases agree with TRBD2. CDR3 sequence (DNA): TGTGCCAGCAGCTTCGGGGGACTAGCGGGGGGGCCAGTGGACGAGCAGTACTTC. Encoded protein: CASSFGGLAGGPVDEQYF.